This T cell receptor beta chain emerged from a study of blood T cell repertoires in COVID-19. As for the study in general: The United States, Italy and Spain provided the acute and convalescent COVID-19 samples. The cDNA or gDNA used as material had been derived from T cells, B-cell-depleted T cells, or PBMCs.

Original methodology: The authors estimated nucleated cell counts from reference gene primer amplification. TCRdb's copy holds only in-frame clones and misses some; the assay was immunoSEQ multiplex PCR. Clone size and the V and J calls come from that table; the DNA yielded D and trimming. Among roughly 670,000 clones, around 89% were seen once, and the ten largest hold approximately 0.3%. The CDR3 contains 13 residues. Germline values: CDR1 MNHEY, CDR2 SMNVEV (reference sequence). V lost 6 bases to trimming and J lost 4 bases, with 13 bases between them. The sequence was obtained from a woman aged 18-29 years with acute or convalescent COVID-19. V and J are TRBV27 and TRBJ2-7, with a weak D call TRBD2 (7 bases). The sequenced sample was peripheral blood. CDR3 in amino acids: CASSYRGAYEQYF. The CDR3 DNA sequence: TGTGCCAGCAGCTATCGGGGGGCGTACGAGCAGTACTTC.